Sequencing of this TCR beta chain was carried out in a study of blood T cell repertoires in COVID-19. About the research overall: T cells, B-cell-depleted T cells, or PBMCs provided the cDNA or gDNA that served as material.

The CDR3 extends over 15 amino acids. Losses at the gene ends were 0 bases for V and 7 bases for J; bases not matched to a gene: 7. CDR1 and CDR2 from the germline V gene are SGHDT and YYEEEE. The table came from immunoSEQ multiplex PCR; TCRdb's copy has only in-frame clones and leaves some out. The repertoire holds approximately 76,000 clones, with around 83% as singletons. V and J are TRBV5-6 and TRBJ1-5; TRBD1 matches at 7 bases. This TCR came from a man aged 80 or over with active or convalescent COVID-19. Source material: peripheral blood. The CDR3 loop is CASSLGPTGEQPQHF. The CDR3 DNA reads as TGTGCCAGCAGCTTGGGACCCACAGGGGAGCAGCCCCAGCATTTT.